This T cell receptor beta chain stems from a study of shared clonotypes between healthy human individuals. Findings and caveats of the study: A handful of donors had approximately 4.6% of their naive CD4 clonotypes in common. Sequencing depth was expected to affect clonotype sharing among donors.

Everyone who donated was a Caucasian adult who lived in Nashville, Tennessee. The assay was carried out at the deep level. Here immunoSEQ multiplex PCR was the method, and the copy in TCRdb shows in-frame clones only, minus some. The repertoire has 2 million to 2.5 million clones, 90% to 95% of them found once; the top ten carry 0.35% to 0.45%. For this clone: Its antigen is not identified.

CDR3 length: 15 amino acids. From germline, CDR1 is SGHTA and CDR2 FQGNSA. Losses at the gene ends were 5 bases for V and 15 bases for J; bases not matched to a gene: 16. Sequencing input: naive CD4+ T cells from PBMCs. Subset noted: CD45RA+ positively selected. This chain uses TRBV7-2 with TRBJ2-1; 10 bases are a match to TRBD1. The TCR was taken from a man younger than 30 in good health. Some clones in this sample may be carry-over from other donors' samples. CDR3 residues: CASSRRGQGGLSWFF. The DNA of the CDR3 is TGTGCCAGCAGCCGCCGAGGACAGGGGGGCCTGAGTTGGTTCTTC. The variable domain in full, completed from reference TRBV7-2 and TRBJ2-1, reads GAGVSQSPSNKVTEKGKDVELRCDPISGHTALYWYRQSLGQGLEFLIYFQGNSAPDKSGLPSDRFSAERTGGSVSTLTIQRTQQEDSAVYLCASSRRGQGGLSWFFGPGTRLTVL.